The 16 T cell receptor beta chains below come from one sample, sequenced in a study of Ad26.COV2.S vaccination and SARS-CoV-2 variants. The table came from immunoSEQ multiplex PCR; TCRdb's copy has only in-frame clones and leaves some out. The table records around 140,000 clones, around 86% of them present only once. Sequencing used peripheral blood, obtained after recovery from COVID-19. The receptors come from a human donor who had recovered from COVID-19.

The chain uses TRBV6-6 and TRBJ1-1, with TRBD1 matching over 9 bases. Germline trimming cut 5 bases from V and 6 bases from J; bases unmatched to any gene: 4. Germline assignment: CDR1 MNHNY and CDR2 SVGAGI (reference sequence). This CDR3 comprises 13 residues. CDR3 amino acids: CASSHRGRSEAFF. In DNA form, the CDR3 reads TGTGCCAGCAGTCACAGGGGGCGATCTGAAGCTTTCTTT.

The genes are TRBV29-1 and TRBJ2-1, with D unresolved. Trimming removed 3 bases from V and 8 bases from J, with 11 bases in between. From germline, CDR1 is SQVTM and CDR2 ANQGSEA. CDR3 length equals 12 residues. The CDR3 bases are TGCAGCGTTGAGGGGAATTGGGATGAGCAGTTCTTC. This encodes CSVEGNWDEQFF.

This clone showed up just once. The V gene is TRBV11-2, the J gene TRBJ1-1; 8 bases line up with TRBD1. The ends lost 2 bases at V and 3 bases at J; junction bases unmatched: 8. Germline CDR1 SGHAT, CDR2 FQNNGV. This CDR3 is 16 amino acids long. Here the CDR3 reads CASSLLRTGPDTEAFF. CDR3 bases: TGTGCCAGCAGCTTACTTCGGACAGGGCCGGACACTGAAGCTTTCTTT.

The sample holds many counts of this clone. The chain joins TRBV19 to TRBJ1-5; D remains ambiguous. Per the germline V gene, CDR1 is LNHDA and CDR2 is SQIVND (reference sequence). This CDR3 is built from 14 residues. The V and J ends lost 3 bases and 6 bases respectively, with 12 bases between them. The CDR3 reads CASSIGKQGQPQHF. The CDR3 DNA is TGTGCCAGTAGTATTGGGAAGCAAGGTCAGCCCCAGCATTTT.

The chain joins TRBV6-5 to TRBJ2-6, with 7 nucleotides matching TRBD2. CDR1 and CDR2 from the germline V gene are MNHEY and SVGAGI. The V gene end was trimmed by 7 bases and the J gene end by 1 base; junction bases not matched to a gene: 4. This CDR3 is built from 15 residues. The CDR3 DNA reads TGTGCCAGCATGGTCGGGGGGTCTGGGGCCAACGTCCTGACTTTC. Its translation: CASMVGGSGANVLTF.

The chain couples TRBV9 to TRBJ2-2; tentative D call: TRBD2 (5 bases). The CDR3 totals 13 residues. V was cut by 5 bases and J by 0 bases, with 5 bases left in between. Looked up from germline, CDR1 is SGDLS and CDR2 is YYNGEE. The CDR3 loop is CASRTTNTGELFF. DNA of the CDR3: TGTGCCAGCAGGACTACGAACACCGGGGAGCTGTTTTTT. The whole variable domain, filled in from reference TRBV9 and TRBJ2-2, reads DSGVTQTPKHLITATGQRVTLRCSPRSGDLSVYWYQQSLDQGLQFLIQYYNGEERAKGNILERFSAQQFPDLHSELNLSSLELGDSALYFCASRTTNTGELFFGEGSRLTVL.

The chain is built from TRBV12-3 or TRBV12-4 and TRBJ2-5; D is uncertain. The CDR3 is 13 amino acids. The V and J ends lost 3 bases and 2 bases respectively, with 7 bases between them. The CDR3: CASSFGRQETQYF. The CDR3 DNA follows: TGTGCCAGCAGTTTCGGGCGGCAAGAGACCCAGTACTTC.

The rearrangement joins TRBV7-9 to TRBJ2-2; 9 bases align to TRBD1. V shed 10 bases, J shed 7 bases, and the junction held 10 bases outside the gene matches. Per germline, CDR1 SEHNR and CDR2 FQNEAQ (reference sequence). This CDR3 has 14 residues. The DNA for the CDR3 is TGTGCCATAGACGGGACAGGGAAGGGCGGGGAGCTGTTTTTT. It encodes CAIDGTGKGGELFF.

The chain has TRBV29-1 and TRBJ1-1; no clear D. There are 12 residues in the CDR3. V shed 0 bases and J shed 7 bases, with 9 bases lying between them. Germline V gene sequence: CDR1 SQVTM, CDR2 ANQGSEA. CDR3 coding DNA: TGCAGCGTTGAAGACAGGCAAGGTGAAGCTTTCTTT. It codes for CSVEDRQGEAFF. Full variable domain (missing parts from reference TRBV29-1 and TRBJ1-1): SAVISQKPSRDICQRGTSLTIQCQVDSQVTMMFWYRQQPGQSLTLIATANQGSEATYESGFVIDKFPISRPNLTFSTLTVSNMSPEDSSIYLCSVEDRQGEAFFGQGTRLTVV.

The CDR3, as DNA: TGCGCCAGCAGCCTGGTTGGGGACACTGAAGCTTTCTTT. Its protein product is CASSLVGDTEAFF. This chain connects TRBV5-1 to TRBJ1-1; D gene uncertain. Germline V CDR1 and CDR2: SGHRS, YFSETQ. This CDR3 spans 13 amino acids. Trimming left V 4 bases short and J 3 bases short, with 10 bases between.

This clone was observed a handful of times. V usage is TRBV28 and J usage is TRBJ1-1; D is uncertain. Germline loops: CDR1 MDHEN, CDR2 SYDVKM. Trimming took 7 bases from V and 2 from J, leaving 17 bases between them. This CDR3 has 15 residues. The CDR3 DNA follows: TGTGCCAGCACCCGACGGGGTCTTATAAACACTGAAGCTTTCTTT. It codes for CASTRRGLINTEAFF. Combining the CDR3 with reference TRBV28 and TRBJ1-1 gives the whole variable domain DVKVTQSSRYLVKRTGEKVFLECVQDMDHENMFWYRQDPGLGLRLIYFSYDVKMKEKGDIPEGYSVSREKKERFSLILESASTNQTSMYLCASTRRGLINTEAFFGQGTRLTVV.

The genes are TRBV28 and TRBJ2-7, with D tentatively TRBD1 (5 bases). CDR1 and CDR2 from the germline V gene are MDHEN and SYDVKM. This CDR3 contains 15 residues. V was cut by 5 bases and J by 3 bases, with 17 bases left in between. DNA of the CDR3: TGTGCCAGCAGTCCCCGGACAAGGACGAGCTACGAGCAGTACTTC. Translated, it gives CASSPRTRTSYEQYF.

The chain joins TRBV28 to TRBJ1-5; TRBD1 might be the D (6 bases). Germline V gene lookup returns CDR1 MDHEN and CDR2 SYDVKM. This CDR3 is 14 amino acids long. V was trimmed by 8 bases and J by 3 bases, leaving 14 bases between them. The CDR3 spells CASVPGEDNQPQHF. DNA of the CDR3: TGTGCCAGCGTTCCAGGGGAGGACAATCAGCCCCAGCATTTT.

This clone was recorded once. This chain connects TRBV5-4 to TRBJ1-2, with no clear D. The CDR3 has 15 amino acids. The V gene lost 0 bases and the J gene lost 7 bases, with 16 bases spanning the gap. Looked up from germline, CDR1 is SGHNT and CDR2 is YYREEE (reference sequence). The CDR3 loop reads CASSLDLIGERGYTF. DNA for the CDR3: TGTGCCAGCAGCTTGGATTTAATCGGGGAGCGTGGCTACACCTTC.

V is TRBV18 and J is TRBJ1-2; 8 nucleotides match TRBD1. This CDR3 is built from 15 residues. Losses at the gene ends were 3 bases for V and 2 bases for J; bases not matched to a gene: 5. Germline assignment: CDR1 KGHSH and CDR2 LQKENI. In DNA form, the CDR3 reads TGTGCCAGCTCACCTGAACAGGGGGTGAACTATGGCTACACCTTC. Translated, it gives CASSPEQGVNYGYTF.

The V call is TRBV7-8, the J call TRBJ2-7; 10 bases match TRBD1. Germline CDR1 reads SGHVS; CDR2 reads FQNEAQ. The V gene end was trimmed by 5 bases and the J gene end by 3 bases; junction bases not matched to a gene: 4. CDR3 size: 14 residues. The CDR3 protein is CASSPGTGDYEQYF. CDR3 nucleotide sequence: TGTGCCAGCAGCCCTGGGACAGGGGACTACGAGCAGTACTTC.